One sample yielded the 6 T cell receptor beta chains listed below, sequenced in a study of human T cells and chemical hapten exposure. TCRdb reprocessed the RACE reads via MiXCR and lists one record per CDR3 protein. The data show about 84,000 distinct CDR3 sequences, with 10% seen just once and about 2.3% held by the top ten. The sample's time point: patch test 2, 6 weeks after DPC sensitization. As to treatment: therapeutic diphenylcyclopropenone sensitization with weekly scalp DPC. The material was whole blood, obtained in connection with sensitization to the hapten diphenylcyclopropenone (DPC). The receptors originated from a woman aged 30 to 39 with alopecia areata. Some clones in this sample may be carry-over from other donors' samples.

CDR3 protein: CASSLTGGYDQPQHF. As DNA, the CDR3 is TGTGCCAGCAGTCTGACAGGGGGGTATGATCAGCCCCAGCATTTT. The chain is built from TRBV28 and TRBJ1-5, with 9 nucleotides matching TRBD1. The ends lost 5 bases at V and 5 bases at J; junction bases unmatched: 7. CDR1 and CDR2 from the germline V gene are MDHEN and SYDVKM. CDR3 size: 15 residues.

V is TRBV20-1 and J is TRBJ2-3; no firm D call. Per the germline V gene, CDR1 is DFQATT and CDR2 is SNEGSKA (reference sequence). The CDR3 consists of 13 residues. The germline V and J ends were trimmed by 1 base and 4 bases, with 9 bases remaining between them. In DNA form, the CDR3 reads TGCAGTGCTAGAGCGGTAGTCTCAGATACGCAGTATTTT. Its translation: CSARAVVSDTQYF.

The chain combines TRBV3-1 with TRBJ2-5; D might be TRBD1 (5 bases). The V end lost 0 bases, the J end lost 5 bases, and 13 bases lay between the germline ends. The CDR3 is made up of 15 amino acids. CDR1 and CDR2 (germline): LGHDT, YNNKEL (reference sequence). DNA of the CDR3: TGTGCCAGCAGCCAAGAATACAGGCCTTCGGAGACCCAGTACTTC. It codes for CASSQEYRPSETQYF.

This chain links TRBV5-1 with TRBJ2-5; D unclear. Germline CDR1 is SGHRS and CDR2 is YFSETQ. This CDR3 is 16 amino acids long. V dropped 2 bases and J dropped 2 bases, with 16 bases sitting between them. In nucleotides, the CDR3 is TGCGCCAGCAGCTTTGGTGGCACCTCGGAGCAAGAGACCCAGTACTTC. This encodes CASSFGGTSEQETQYF.

This clonotype was seen many times. The rearrangement joins TRBV5-1 to TRBJ1-1; D unclear. The CDR3 is 15 amino acids. Germline values: CDR1 SGHRS, CDR2 YFSETQ. Trimming removed 6 bases at V and 3 bases at J, with 18 bases between. The CDR3 protein is CASNPIRTDDTEAFF. CDR3 nucleotide sequence: TGCGCCAGCAACCCCATAAGGACCGATGACACTGAAGCTTTCTTT.

This clonotype came up a few times. The gene calls are TRBV12-3 or TRBV12-4 and TRBJ2-5; D is ambiguous. V was cut by 5 bases and J by 7 bases, with 8 bases left in between. The CDR3 extends over 11 amino acids. In DNA form, the CDR3 reads TGTGCCAGCAGTGGTTTAGGGACCCAGTACTTC. It codes for CASSGLGTQYF.